This is a list of T cell receptor beta chains from one sample in a study of T-cell memory formation after mild COVID-19. MiXCR was run by TCRdb on the 5' RACE reads, yielding one entry per CDR3 protein. The sample lists about 620,000 distinct CDR3 sequences; roughly 17% were seen once. The sequencing input was PBMCs or a T cell subset sorted from them (not recorded which). The receptor source for this set is an adult woman who had mild COVID-19 (a few samples of this study predate the infection). Cell type and time point are not known. CDR3s include the opening cysteine and the closing phenylalanine or tryptophan. Each record gives: J gene, clone size, V gene, D gene, CDR3 protein, CDR3 DNA. D genes are given only for firm matches. The size field is filled for only some rows; it gives once, few, many or a size class.

TRBJ2-5,.,TRBV5-5,TRBD2,CASTPHVAGVQETQYF,TGTGCCAGCACCCCACATGTAGCGGGGGTCCAAGAGACCCAGTACTTC
TRBJ1-1,.,TRBV11-3,.,CASSLATGYTEAFF,TGTGCCAGCAGCTTAGCAACAGGGTACACTGAAGCTTTCTTT
TRBJ2-3,few,TRBV6-4,.,CANEGVRGMSTDTQYF,TGTGCCAACGAGGGGGTCCGGGGGATGAGCACAGATACGCAGTATTTT
TRBJ1-1,.,TRBV29-1,.,CSVEDQRFSGQLNTEAFF,TGCAGCGTTGAAGATCAGAGGTTCAGTGGACAGTTGAACACTGAAGCTTTCTTT
TRBJ2-3,few,TRBV11-2,.,CASSLGTSSADTQYF,TGTGCCAGCAGCTTAGGCACTAGCTCCGCAGATACGCAGTATTTT
TRBJ2-2,few,TRBV12-5,.,CASGLVLGGGMGAGELFF,TGTGCTAGTGGTTTGGTACTTGGAGGGGGCATGGGTGCCGGGGAGCTGTTTTTT
TRBJ2-5,few,TRBV21-1,.,CASSTSQMPASAGAQYF,TGTGCCAGCAGCACCTCACAGATGCCAGCGTCAGCGGGTGCCCAGTACTTC
TRBJ2-2,.,TRBV19,.,CASSTNRDRELFF,TGTGCCAGTAGTACCAACAGGGACCGGGAGCTGTTTTTT
TRBJ2-5,.,TRBV24-1,TRBD1,CATSEPPGQEETQYF,TGTGCCACCAGTGAGCCGCCGGGACAGGAAGAGACCCAGTACTTC
TRBJ1-5,few,TRBV3-1,.,CASSQERNQPQHF,TGTGCCAGCAGCCAAGAGAGGAATCAGCCCCAGCATTTT
TRBJ2-7,.,TRBV3-2,.,CASSHWTGGESYEQYF,TGTGCCAGCAGCCATTGGACAGGGGGCGAATCCTACGAGCAGTACTTC
TRBJ2-2,many,TRBV5-1,.,CASSLVLAENTGELFF,TGCGCCAGCAGCTTGGTGTTAGCGGAGAACACCGGGGAGCTGTTTTTT
TRBJ2-6,few,TRBV25-1,.,CASSEFGSSGANVLTF,TGTGCCAGCAGTGAATTCGGTAGCTCTGGGGCCAACGTCCTGACTTTC
TRBJ2-2,few,TRBV10-3,.,CAISESRGDTGELFF,TGTGCCATCAGTGAGTCTAGGGGAGACACCGGGGAGCTGTTTTTT
TRBJ2-3,.,TRBV24-1,.,CATSLASNTDTQYF,TGTGCCACCAGCCTAGCGTCAAACACAGATACGCAGTATTTT
TRBJ1-2,.,TRBV6-5,.,CASSAVPRWDGYTF,TGTGCCAGCAGTGCCGTCCCCCGCTGGGATGGCTACACCTTC
TRBJ1-2,few,TRBV10-3,.,CAISDGPTSHGGYTF,TGTGCCATCAGTGACGGGCCCACCTCGCACGGGGGCTACACCTTC
TRBJ2-7,few,TRBV7-9,.,CASSLDLKSYEQYF,TGTGCCAGCAGCTTAGATCTCAAATCCTACGAGCAGTACTTC
TRBJ2-7,.,TRBV2,.,CASNSGLIYEQYF,TGTGCCAGCAACTCGGGACTTATCTACGAGCAGTACTTC
TRBJ1-5,few,TRBV20-1,TRBD1,CSAFGQGYSNQPQHF,TGCAGTGCTTTCGGACAGGGCTATAGCAATCAGCCCCAGCATTTT
TRBJ2-7,few,TRBV3-1,.,CASSQGVVSYSYEQYF,TGTGCCAGCAGCCAAGGCGTAGTGAGTTACTCCTACGAGCAGTACTTC
TRBJ2-7,many,TRBV7-6,.,CASSSAQHSYEQYF,TGTGCCAGCAGCTCCGCCCAGCATTCCTACGAGCAGTACTTC
TRBJ2-7,few,TRBV15,.,CATSRGDPEQYF,TGTGCCACCAGCAGAGGGGATCCCGAGCAGTACTTC
TRBJ2-3,many,TRBV20-1,TRBD2,CSADTSDNTDTQYF,TGCAGTGCTGATACTAGCGATAACACAGATACGCAGTATTTT
TRBJ2-7,.,TRBV3-1,.,CASSRTPGDEQYF,TGTGCCAGCAGTCGGACACCGGGTGACGAGCAGTACTTC
TRBJ2-3,few,TRBV2,.,CASSATVVGTDTQYF,TGTGCCAGCAGCGCTACCGTTGTAGGCACAGATACGCAGTATTTT
TRBJ2-1,few,TRBV18,TRBD2,CASSPSLAGSSSYNEQFF,TGTGCCAGCTCACCATCACTAGCGGGGTCCAGCTCCTACAATGAGCAGTTCTTC
TRBJ2-1,many,TRBV15,TRBD2,CATSTAGGYNEQFF,TGTGCCACCAGCACAGCGGGGGGCTACAATGAGCAGTTCTTC
TRBJ2-1,.,TRBV9,.,CASSARDPRVEQFF,TGTGCCAGCAGCGCCCGGGACCCAAGAGTAGAGCAGTTCTTC
TRBJ1-6,few,TRBV6-1,TRBD1,CASSEAAGGNSPLHF,TGTGCCAGCAGTGAAGCCGCAGGGGGGAATTCACCCCTCCACTTT
TRBJ2-7,few,TRBV6-1,.,CASSEAETYEQYF,TGTGCCAGCAGCGAAGCGGAGACCTACGAGCAGTACTTC
TRBJ1-1,.,TRBV12-3/TRBV12-4,.,CASSFLGLRGSNTEAFF,TGTGCCAGCAGTTTTTTAGGCCTCAGAGGGTCGAACACTGAAGCTTTCTTT
TRBJ2-6,.,TRBV7-9,TRBD1,CASSRTPGTGGLGANVLTF,TGTGCCAGCAGCCGAACTCCCGGGACAGGGGGCTTAGGGGCCAACGTCCTGACTTTC
TRBJ1-1,.,TRBV10-3,TRBD1,CAISPTGGAGAFF,TGTGCCATCAGTCCGACAGGGGGGGCTGGAGCTTTCTTT
TRBJ1-1,.,TRBV29-1,.,CSVNRVENTEAFF,TGCAGCGTTAACAGGGTTGAGAACACTGAAGCTTTCTTT
TRBJ2-7,.,TRBV7-2,.,CASSLQSLGEQYF,TGTGCCAGCAGCTTACAATCGTTGGGGGAGCAGTACTTC
TRBJ1-3,.,TRBV25-1,TRBD1,CASRETGSGNTIYF,TGTGCCAGCAGAGAGACAGGGTCTGGAAACACCATATATTTT
TRBJ2-3,.,TRBV29-1,.,CSVATGVTDTQYF,TGCAGCGTAGCCACAGGAGTGACAGATACGCAGTATTTT
TRBJ1-1,.,TRBV7-2,.,CASSFRGAGGGTEAFF,TGTGCCAGCAGCTTCAGGGGTGCGGGGGGTGGCACTGAAGCTTTCTTT
TRBJ2-2,few,TRBV9,.,CASSVVVNTGELFF,TGTGCCAGCAGCGTAGTGGTGAACACCGGGGAGCTGTTTTTT
TRBJ2-4,few,TRBV4-1,TRBD1,CASSQGSGDRKNIQYF,TGCGCCAGCAGCCAAGGGTCCGGGGACAGAAAAAACATTCAGTACTTC
TRBJ2-1,few,TRBV6-5,.,CASSYSSSGLYNEQFF,TGTGCCAGCAGTTACTCGAGTAGCGGCCTCTACAATGAGCAGTTCTTC
TRBJ1-2,few,TRBV12-3/TRBV12-4,TRBD1,CASRKTGNYGYTF,TGTGCCAGCAGAAAGACAGGGAACTATGGCTACACCTTC
TRBJ1-2,.,TRBV20-1,TRBD1,CSATVTTGGYGYTF,TGCAGTGCCACCGTTACTACAGGGGGATATGGCTACACCTTC
TRBJ1-3,.,TRBV12-3/TRBV12-4,TRBD1,CASSTGARSGNTIYF,TGTGCCAGCAGCACAGGGGCCCGCTCTGGAAACACCATATATTTT
TRBJ1-6,.,TRBV7-9,.,CASSLAGFQAPPLHF,TGTGCCAGCAGCTTAGCGGGCTTCCAGGCACCACCCCTCCACTTT
TRBJ2-7,.,TRBV6-5,.,CVNAGARPHYEQYF,TGTGTCAACGCAGGGGCAAGGCCTCACTACGAGCAGTACTTC
TRBJ2-1,many,TRBV20-1,TRBD1,CSARLDRGRNEQFF,TGCAGTGCGCGATTGGACAGGGGCCGAAATGAGCAGTTCTTC
TRBJ2-1,.,TRBV27,TRBD1,CASSLQTGSEQFF,TGTGCCAGCAGTCTACAGACAGGGAGCGAGCAGTTCTTC
TRBJ1-1,.,TRBV27,.,CASRTGFMNTEAFF,TGTGCCAGCAGAACAGGGTTCATGAACACTGAAGCTTTCTTT
TRBJ1-3,.,TRBV7-3,.,CASSLWRGDSSGNTIYF,TGTGCCAGCAGCCTCTGGCGGGGAGACTCCTCTGGAAACACCATATATTTT
TRBJ2-4,.,TRBV11-2,.,CASSLENREDIQYF,TGTGCCAGCAGCTTAGAGAACAGGGAAGACATTCAGTACTTC